Given below is one TCR beta chain in context. These data are taken from a study of control samples from healthy donors and cancer patients. The V and J ends lost 6 bases and 0 bases, in that order; junction bases with no gene match: 2. Germline V gives CDR1 MNHEY, CDR2 SVGAGI. This CDR3 region has 14 residues. The repertoire was sequenced with immunoSEQ multiplex PCR; TCRdb's copy has only in-frame clones and lacks some. The sample contains approximately 86,000 clones, about 89% of which appear only once. The sequence was collected from a man aged 30-40 years in good health. What was sequenced was blood. This sequence joins TRBV6-5 and TRBJ1-5; TRBD1 aligns across 7 bases. The CDR3 nucleotides are TGTGCCAGCAGGGGGACAGTTAGCAATCAGCCCCAGCATTTT. It encodes CASRGTVSNQPQHF.